Reported below is one T cell receptor beta chain. As yet, its antigen is unknown. Naive CD4+ cells were CD45RA-selected; the remaining cells were memory. The data are from a study of shared clonotypes between healthy human individuals. Regarding the study as a whole: Sharing across four donors was highest in naive CD4 (around 5%) and lowest in memory CD8 (roughly 0.4%).

The authors split each subset's genomic DNA evenly across several immunoSEQ plates. Original data processing: Filtering was not the same, since immunoSEQ gave junction-only sequences without quality scores. TCRdb keeps only in-frame clones here, not all; method: immunoSEQ multiplex PCR. Clone size and the V and J calls come from that table; the DNA yielded D and trimming. The sample gives 2 million or so clones, 95% of which show up once; approximately 0.13% is in the top ten. This clonotype was obtained from a man between 18 and 35 years old in good health. The sample comprised naive CD4+ T cells sorted from blood. The subset was: CD45RA+ positively selected.

The CDR3 DNA reads as TGTGCCAGCAGCTTGGAGACAGGGGTCAGGGAAGCTTTCTTT. Protein sequence: CASSLETGVREAFF. The rearrangement joins TRBV28 to TRBJ1-1; 8 nucleotides align to TRBD1. CDR1 and CDR2 from the germline V gene are MDHEN and SYDVKM. The CDR3 is 14 residues long. V gave up 6 bases and J gave up 8 bases; unmatched junction bases: 11.